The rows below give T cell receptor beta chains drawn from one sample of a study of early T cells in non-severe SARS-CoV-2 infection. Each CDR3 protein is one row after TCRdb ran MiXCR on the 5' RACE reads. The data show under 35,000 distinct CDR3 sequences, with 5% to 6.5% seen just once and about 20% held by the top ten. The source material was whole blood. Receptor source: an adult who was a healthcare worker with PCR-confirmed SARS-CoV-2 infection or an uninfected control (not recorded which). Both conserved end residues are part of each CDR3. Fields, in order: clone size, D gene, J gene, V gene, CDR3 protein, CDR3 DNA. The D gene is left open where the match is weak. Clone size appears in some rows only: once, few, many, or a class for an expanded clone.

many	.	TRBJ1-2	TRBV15	CATSRWNNYGYTF	TGTGCCACCAGCAGATGGAATAACTATGGCTACACCTTC
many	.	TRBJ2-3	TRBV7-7	CASSSPERPDAQYF	TGTGCTAGCAGCTCACCGGAGCGGCCGGATGCGCAGTATTTT
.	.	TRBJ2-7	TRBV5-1	CASSLRGSPAYEQYF	TGCGCCAGCAGCTTGCGTGGTAGCCCAGCCTACGAGCAGTACTTC
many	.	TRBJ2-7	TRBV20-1	CSASARRGDLFYEQYF	TGCAGTGCTAGCGCCAGGCGGGGCGACCTATTCTACGAGCAGTACTTC
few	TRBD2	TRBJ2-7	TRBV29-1	CSVALAGGPYEQYF	TGCAGCGTTGCCTTAGCGGGAGGGCCGTACGAGCAGTACTTC
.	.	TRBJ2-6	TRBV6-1	CASSGQPSGANVLTF	TGTGCCAGCAGTGGTCAGCCCTCTGGGGCCAACGTCCTGACTTTC
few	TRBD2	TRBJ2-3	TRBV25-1	CASSDVLAGGIDTQYF	TGTGCCAGCAGTGATGTCCTAGCGGGAGGTATAGATACGCAGTATTTT
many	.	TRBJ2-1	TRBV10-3	CAISDLGYNEQFF	TGTGCCATCAGTGATTTAGGCTACAATGAGCAGTTCTTC
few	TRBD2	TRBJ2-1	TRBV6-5	CASSQPGTSGYNEQFF	TGTGCCAGCAGTCAACCAGGGACTAGCGGCTACAATGAGCAGTTCTTC
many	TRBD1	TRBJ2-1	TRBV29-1	CSVEQQGAGNEQFF	TGCAGCGTTGAACAACAGGGGGCAGGGAATGAGCAGTTCTTC
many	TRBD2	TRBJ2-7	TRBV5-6	CASSRTGTAGGGGGEQYF	TGTGCCAGCAGCAGAACAGGGACAGCGGGAGGCGGAGGAGGGGAGCAGTACTTC
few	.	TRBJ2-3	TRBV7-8	CASSLSWDRPSDTQYF	TGTGCCAGCAGCTTGAGCTGGGACCGTCCCTCAGATACGCAGTATTTT
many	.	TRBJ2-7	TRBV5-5	CASSPRTESSYEQYF	TGTGCCAGCAGCCCACGGACGGAAAGCTCCTACGAGCAGTACTTC
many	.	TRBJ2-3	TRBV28	CASSQPDRLSTDTQYF	TGTGCCAGCAGTCAACCAGACCGATTAAGCACAGATACGCAGTATTTT
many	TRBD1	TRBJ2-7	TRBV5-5	CASSLTGGSGYEQYF	TGTGCCAGCAGCTTGACAGGGGGTTCTGGTTACGAGCAGTACTTC
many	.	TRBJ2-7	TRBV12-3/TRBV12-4	CASSRLDPSSEQYF	TGTGCCAGCAGTCGGCTCGACCCCTCCAGCGAGCAGTACTTC
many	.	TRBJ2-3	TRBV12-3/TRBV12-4	CASRNRAASTDTQYF	TGTGCCAGCAGGAACAGAGCGGCTAGCACAGATACGCAGTATTTT
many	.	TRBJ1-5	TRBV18	CASSPPGGQPQHF	TGTGCCAGCTCACCCCCTGGGGGACAGCCCCAGCATTTT
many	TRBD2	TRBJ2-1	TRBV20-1	CSAKLAGGPKQFF	TGCAGTGCTAAACTAGCGGGGGGCCCGAAGCAGTTCTTC
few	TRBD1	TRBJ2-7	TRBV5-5	CASSLAPGTGSYEQYF	TGTGCCAGCAGCTTGGCTCCAGGGACAGGATCCTACGAGCAGTACTTC
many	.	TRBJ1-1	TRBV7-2	CASSFGSWGTEAFF	TGTGCCAGCAGCTTTGGGAGCTGGGGGACTGAAGCTTTCTTT
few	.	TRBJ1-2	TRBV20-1	CSAAPPGGQLANYGYTF	TGCAGTGCTGCCCCACCCGGAGGTCAGCTAGCTAACTATGGCTACACCTTC
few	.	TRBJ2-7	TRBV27	CASPYEQYF	TGTGCCAGCCCCTACGAGCAGTACTTC
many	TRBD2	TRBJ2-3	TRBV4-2	CASSPRLAGGKADTQYF	TGTGCCAGCAGCCCTCGACTAGCGGGGGGGAAGGCAGATACGCAGTATTTT
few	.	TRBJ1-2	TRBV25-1	CASSESRADGYTF	TGTGCCAGCAGTGAGTCCAGGGCCGATGGCTACACCTTC
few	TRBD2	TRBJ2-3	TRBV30	CAWDGLAGTDTQYF	TGTGCCTGGGATGGACTAGCGGGAACAGATACGCAGTATTTT
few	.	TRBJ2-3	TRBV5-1	CASPFTDTQYF	TGCGCCAGCCCCTTCACAGATACGCAGTATTTT
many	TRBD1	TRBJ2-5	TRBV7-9	CASSSGTAQETQYF	TGTGCCAGCAGCTCCGGGACAGCCCAAGAGACCCAGTACTTC
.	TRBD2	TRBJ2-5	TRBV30	CAWSVETSVKETQYF	TGTGCCTGGAGTGTGGAGACTAGCGTTAAAGAGACCCAGTACTTC
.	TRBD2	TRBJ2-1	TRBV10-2	CASISGATSWQFF	TGCGCCAGCATTAGCGGGGCCACGAGTTGGCAGTTCTTC
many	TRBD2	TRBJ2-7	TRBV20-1	CSATHPGTSGYEQYF	TGCAGTGCTACCCACCCCGGGACTAGCGGCTACGAGCAGTACTTC
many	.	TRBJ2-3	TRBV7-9	CASSLGTSTDTQYF	TGTGCCAGCAGCTTAGGGACAAGCACAGATACGCAGTATTTT
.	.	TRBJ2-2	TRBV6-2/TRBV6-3	CASSYFWANTGELFF	TGTGCCAGCAGTTACTTCTGGGCGAACACCGGGGAGCTGTTTTTT
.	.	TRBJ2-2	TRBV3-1	CASSPTDRHTGELFF	TGTGCCAGCAGCCCGACGGACAGACACACCGGGGAGCTGTTTTTT
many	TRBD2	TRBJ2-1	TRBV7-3	CASSTSLAGRDEQFF	TGTGCCAGCAGCACCTCACTAGCGGGGAGGGATGAGCAGTTCTTC
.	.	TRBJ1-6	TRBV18	CASSPLSGDSPLHF	TGTGCCAGCTCACCCTTATCAGGGGATTCACCCCTCCACTTT
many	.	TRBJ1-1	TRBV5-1	CASSLVAGADTEAFF	TGCGCCAGCAGCTTGGTCGCGGGGGCCGACACTGAAGCTTTCTTT
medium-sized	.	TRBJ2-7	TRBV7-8	CASSPQQGPSYEQYF	TGTGCCAGCAGCCCCCAGCAAGGGCCTTCGTACGAGCAGTACTTC
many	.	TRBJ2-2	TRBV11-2	CASSLYLRGGTGELFF	TGTGCCAGCAGCCTCTACTTACGAGGGGGCACCGGGGAGCTGTTTTTT
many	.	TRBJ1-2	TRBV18	CASSPGTAIYGYTF	TGTGCCAGCTCACCGGGAACAGCGATCTATGGCTACACCTTC
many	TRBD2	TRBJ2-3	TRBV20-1	CSARLAGGLGNTQYF	TGCAGTGCTCGCTTAGCGGGGGGGCTAGGGAATACGCAGTATTTT
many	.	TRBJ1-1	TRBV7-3	CASSPQGNTEAFF	TGTGCCAGCAGCCCACAGGGGAACACTGAAGCTTTCTTT
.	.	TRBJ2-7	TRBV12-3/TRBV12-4	CASSLGNGALSYEQYF	TGTGCCAGCAGTTTGGGGAACGGAGCCCTCTCCTACGAGCAGTACTTC
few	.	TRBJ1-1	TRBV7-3	CASSVHRNTEAFF	TGTGCCAGCAGCGTACACAGGAACACTGAAGCTTTCTTT
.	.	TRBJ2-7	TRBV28	CASSFLVSYEQYF	TGTGCCAGCAGTTTTCTAGTCTCCTACGAGCAGTACTTC
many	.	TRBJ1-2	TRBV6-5	CASSYSTDYGYTF	TGTGCCAGCAGTTACTCGACAGACTATGGCTACACCTTC
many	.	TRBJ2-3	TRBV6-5	CASSYSIRGDTQYF	TGTGCCAGCAGTTACTCGATCCGGGGAGATACGCAGTATTTT
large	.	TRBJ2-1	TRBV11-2	CASSHYNEQFF	TGTGCCAGCAGCCATTACAATGAGCAGTTCTTC
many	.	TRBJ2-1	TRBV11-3	CASSLDPSRAEQFF	TGTGCCAGCAGCTTAGATCCTAGCAGGGCCGAGCAGTTCTTC
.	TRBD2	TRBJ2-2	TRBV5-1	CASRPQPGGTGELFF	TGCGCCAGCAGACCACAGCCGGGAGGTACCGGGGAGCTGTTTTTT
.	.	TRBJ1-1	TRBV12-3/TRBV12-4	CASSFNRGARNTEAFF	TGTGCCAGCAGTTTTAACCGGGGGGCGCGGAACACTGAGGCTTTCTTT
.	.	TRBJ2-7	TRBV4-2	CASSQVGRAYEQYF	TGTGCCAGCAGCCAAGTGGGTCGGGCCTACGAGCAGTACTTC
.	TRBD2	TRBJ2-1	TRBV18	CASSPFSSLTSGYSYNEQFF	TGTGCCAGCTCACCTTTCTCCTCTTTGACTAGCGGGTATTCCTACAATGAGCAGTTCTTC
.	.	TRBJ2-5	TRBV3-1	CASSSWDGGKQETQYF	TGTGCCAGCAGCAGCTGGGATGGGGGGAAACAAGAGACCCAGTACTTC